The present T cell receptor (beta chain) was sequenced within a study of cytomegalovirus exposure and HLA in healthy donors. Whole-study findings and limits: In a later analysis, HLA-associated beta chains showed higher expansion and lower generation probabilities than comparable chains.

The PCR employed 60 Vbeta primers together with 13 Jbeta primers. Clones were sequenced by immunoSEQ multiplex PCR, and TCRdb holds only the in-frame ones, with some missing. Among approximately 170,000 clones listed, almost 80% were seen once. The germline gives CDR1 WSHSY, CDR2 SAAADI. The V and J ends lost 4 bases and 9 bases respectively, with 13 bases between them. The CDR3 is 13 amino acids. With respect to this clone: What it binds is not known.

The TCR originated in a woman between 18 and 30 years old in good health and CMV-seronegative. The chain combines TRBV10-2 with TRBJ2-1; D might be TRBD1 (6 bases). The specimen sequenced was PBMCs. The CDR3 loop reads CASSASGQSEQFF. For the CDR3, the DNA is TGCGCCAGCAGTGCAAGCGGACAGAGTGAGCAGTTCTTC.